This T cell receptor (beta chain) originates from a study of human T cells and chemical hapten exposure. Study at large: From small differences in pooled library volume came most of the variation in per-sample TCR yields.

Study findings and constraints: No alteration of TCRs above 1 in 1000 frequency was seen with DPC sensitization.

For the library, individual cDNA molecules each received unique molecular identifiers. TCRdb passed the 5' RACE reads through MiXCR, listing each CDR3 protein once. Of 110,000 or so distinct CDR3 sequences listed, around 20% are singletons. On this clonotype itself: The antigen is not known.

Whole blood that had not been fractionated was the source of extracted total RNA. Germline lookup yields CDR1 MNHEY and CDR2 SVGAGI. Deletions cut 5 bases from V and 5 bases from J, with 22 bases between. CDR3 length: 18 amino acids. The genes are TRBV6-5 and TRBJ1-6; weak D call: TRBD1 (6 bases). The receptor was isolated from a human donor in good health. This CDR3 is CASSPRVFFPGDNSPLHF. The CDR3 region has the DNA TGTGCCAGCAGTCCAAGAGTTTTTTTCCCAGGGGATAATTCACCCCTCCACTTT.